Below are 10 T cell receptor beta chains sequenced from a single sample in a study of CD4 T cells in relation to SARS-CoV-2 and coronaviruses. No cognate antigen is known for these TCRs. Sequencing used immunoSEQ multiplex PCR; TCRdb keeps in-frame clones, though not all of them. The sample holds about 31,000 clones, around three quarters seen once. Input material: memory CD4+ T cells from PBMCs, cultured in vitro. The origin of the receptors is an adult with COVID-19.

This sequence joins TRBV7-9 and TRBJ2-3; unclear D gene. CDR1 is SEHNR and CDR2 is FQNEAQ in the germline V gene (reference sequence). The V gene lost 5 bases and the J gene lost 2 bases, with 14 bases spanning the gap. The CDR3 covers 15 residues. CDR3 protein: CASSLRQVPTDTQYF. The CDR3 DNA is TGTGCCAGCAGCCTGCGTCAGGTTCCCACAGATACGCAGTATTTT.

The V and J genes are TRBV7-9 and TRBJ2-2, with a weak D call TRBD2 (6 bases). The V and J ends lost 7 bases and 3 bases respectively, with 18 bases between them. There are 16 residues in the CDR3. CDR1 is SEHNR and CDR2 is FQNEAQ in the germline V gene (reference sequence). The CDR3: CASTNPGVIDTGELFF. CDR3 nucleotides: TGTGCCAGCACCAACCCGGGGGTAATCGACACCGGGGAGCTGTTTTTT.

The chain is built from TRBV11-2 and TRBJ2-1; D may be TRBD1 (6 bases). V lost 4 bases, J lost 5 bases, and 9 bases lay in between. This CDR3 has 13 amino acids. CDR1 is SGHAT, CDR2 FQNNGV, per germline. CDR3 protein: CASSYGQHNEQFF. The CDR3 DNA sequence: TGTGCCAGCAGCTACGGACAGCACAATGAGCAGTTCTTC.

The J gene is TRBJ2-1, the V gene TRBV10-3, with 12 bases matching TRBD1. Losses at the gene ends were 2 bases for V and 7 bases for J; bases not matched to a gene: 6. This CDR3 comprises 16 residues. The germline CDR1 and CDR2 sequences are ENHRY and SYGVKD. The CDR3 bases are TGTGCCATCAGTGAGGGGCCGGGACAGGGGGCGAATGAGCAGTTCTTC. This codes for CAISEGPGQGANEQFF.

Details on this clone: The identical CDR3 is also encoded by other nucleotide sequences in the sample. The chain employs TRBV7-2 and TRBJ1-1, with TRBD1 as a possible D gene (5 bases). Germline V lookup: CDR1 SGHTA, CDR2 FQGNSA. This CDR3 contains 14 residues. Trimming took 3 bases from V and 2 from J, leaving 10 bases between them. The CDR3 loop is CASSLGRSNTEAFF. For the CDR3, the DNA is TGTGCCAGCAGCTTGGGACGAAGTAACACTGAAGCTTTCTTT.

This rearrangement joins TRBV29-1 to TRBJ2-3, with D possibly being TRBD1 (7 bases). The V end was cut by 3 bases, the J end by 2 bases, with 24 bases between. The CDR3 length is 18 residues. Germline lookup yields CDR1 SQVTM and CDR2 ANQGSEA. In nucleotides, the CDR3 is TGCAGCGTTGACCACGGACAGGTCCTAGCGCATCCCACAGATACGCAGTATTTT. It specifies CSVDHGQVLAHPTDTQYF.

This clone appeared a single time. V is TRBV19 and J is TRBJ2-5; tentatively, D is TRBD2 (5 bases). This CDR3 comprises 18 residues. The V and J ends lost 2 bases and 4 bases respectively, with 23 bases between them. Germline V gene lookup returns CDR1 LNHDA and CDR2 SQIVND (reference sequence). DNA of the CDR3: TGTGCCAGTAGTATACGGCCCCTCACGAGCCGGGATTTAGAGACCCAGTACTTC. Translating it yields CASSIRPLTSRDLETQYF.

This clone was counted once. CDR3 sequence (DNA): TGTGCCATCAACCCGACAGGCGCAGATACGCAGTATTTT. It is translated as CAINPTGADTQYF. J is TRBJ2-3 and V is TRBV10-3, with TRBD1 as a possible D gene (6 bases). This CDR3 has 13 residues. Trimming shortened V by 7 bases and J by 4 bases, and 12 bases separated the two germline ends. CDR1 is ENHRY and CDR2 is SYGVKD in the germline V gene.

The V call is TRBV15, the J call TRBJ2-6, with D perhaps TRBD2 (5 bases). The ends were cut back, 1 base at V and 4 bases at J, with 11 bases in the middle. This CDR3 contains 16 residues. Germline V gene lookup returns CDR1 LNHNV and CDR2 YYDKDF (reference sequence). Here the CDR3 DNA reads TGTGCCACCAGCAGAGTGGTGGGGAGCGGGGCCAACGTCCTGACTTTC. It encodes CATSRVVGSGANVLTF.

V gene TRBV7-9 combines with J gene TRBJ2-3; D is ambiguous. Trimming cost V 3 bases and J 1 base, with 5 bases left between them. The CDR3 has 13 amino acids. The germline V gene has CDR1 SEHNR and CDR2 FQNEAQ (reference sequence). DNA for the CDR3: TGTGCCAGCAGCTTTCGTGGCACAGATACGCAGTATTTT. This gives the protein CASSFRGTDTQYF.